This TCR beta chain derives from a study of blood T cell repertoires in COVID-19 (TCRdb year 2020). As for the study more broadly: Samples from collaborators originated in the United States, Italy and Spain and spanned both the acute and convalescent phases of COVID-19. The material from the prospective study consisted of cDNA or gDNA derived from T cells, B-cell-depleted T cells, or PBMCs. Deeply sampled blood TCRbeta repertoires from subjects exposed to, actively infected with, or recovered from COVID-19 were included in the dataset. The repertoires were released in a freely available public database intended as a resource for research on the immune response to SARS-CoV-2. The samples were drawn from two sources: the first 160 participants of the ongoing ImmuneRACE study, and 950 to 1,500 subjects contributed by 6 global collaborators. The sample metadata nearly always contained a de-identified subject ID, COVID-19 status, age in years and sex. Where available, HLA class I and class II types were taken from metadata supplied by the sample provider and were not determined by assay-based typing.

The immunoSEQ Assay, a bias-controlled multiplex PCR, was used to amplify TCRbeta CDR3 regions from genomic DNA. The original pipeline was this. The number of nucleated cells in each sample was estimated by amplification of reference gene primers within the assay. Sequence reads were collapsed and filtered to measure the absolute abundance of every unique TCRbeta CDR3 rearrangement. Productive Simpson clonality was computed per sample as the square root of Simpson's diversity index over productive rearrangements. TCRdb carries this immuneACCESS record with in-frame sequences only. Its versions omit some clonotypes, under half of them owing to an unresolved V gene in the studies checked, with the rest unexplained. The D gene and trimming were derived from the DNA, and the V and J assignments and clone size from that table. The sample table holds around 130,000 clones, of which approximately 85% were seen once. The top ten clonotypes cover about 4% of the sample.

The V end loses 3 bases and the J end loses 2 bases, and a stretch of 9 bases separates them. Inclusive of the bounding cysteine and phenylalanine, the CDR3 is 14 residues long. Here the CDR3 DNA is all that survives: 42 bases in frame from base 1. CDR1 is given as SNHLY and CDR2 as FYNNEI, both from the germline V gene. In the case of this clone: This clone's antigen is unknown. No much larger clonotype is one base removed from it; base qualities were not supplied.

The collaborating institutions used their own protocols to collect whole blood in K2EDTA tubes. Collaborator samples were shipped for TCRbeta analysis as frozen whole blood, isolated PBMCs, or DNA extracted from either sample type. The full study reports these points: How much clinical and demographic metadata was included differed by source and by participant, and the metadata was provided uncurated.

The V and J genes are TRBV2 and TRBJ2-3; the D gene remains uncertain. The clonotype comes from an elderly woman with acute or convalescent COVID-19. The sequenced material came from peripheral blood. The CDR3 protein sequence reads: CASSDPRYTDTQYF. The nucleotide sequence is given as TGTGCCAGCAGTGACCCCCGGTACACAGATACGCAGTATTTT.